This paragraph covers one T cell receptor beta chain sequence. What it binds is unknown. Germline CDR1 is SGHVS and CDR2 is FNYEAQ. The CDR3 loop spans 16 amino acids. V dropped 1 base and J dropped 4 bases, with 14 bases sitting between them. This record belongs to a study of shared clonotypes between healthy human individuals. The study, taken as a whole, reports: Sharing of clonotypes among donors was expected to vary with sequencing depth.

Only in-frame clones appear in the TCRdb table, and some are missing; sequencing was by immunoSEQ multiplex PCR. The profile shows more than 2 million clones, approximately 95% of them singletons. The receptor comes from a young man in good health. V is TRBV7-6 and J is TRBJ1-5, with D perhaps TRBD1 (5 bases). The sample taken for sequencing was naive CD4+ T cells sorted from blood. Subset denoted: CD45RA+ positively selected. CDR3 sequence: CASSLEAGTINQPQHF. CDR3 DNA: TGTGCCAGCAGCTTAGAAGCAGGGACGATAAATCAGCCCCAGCATTTT.